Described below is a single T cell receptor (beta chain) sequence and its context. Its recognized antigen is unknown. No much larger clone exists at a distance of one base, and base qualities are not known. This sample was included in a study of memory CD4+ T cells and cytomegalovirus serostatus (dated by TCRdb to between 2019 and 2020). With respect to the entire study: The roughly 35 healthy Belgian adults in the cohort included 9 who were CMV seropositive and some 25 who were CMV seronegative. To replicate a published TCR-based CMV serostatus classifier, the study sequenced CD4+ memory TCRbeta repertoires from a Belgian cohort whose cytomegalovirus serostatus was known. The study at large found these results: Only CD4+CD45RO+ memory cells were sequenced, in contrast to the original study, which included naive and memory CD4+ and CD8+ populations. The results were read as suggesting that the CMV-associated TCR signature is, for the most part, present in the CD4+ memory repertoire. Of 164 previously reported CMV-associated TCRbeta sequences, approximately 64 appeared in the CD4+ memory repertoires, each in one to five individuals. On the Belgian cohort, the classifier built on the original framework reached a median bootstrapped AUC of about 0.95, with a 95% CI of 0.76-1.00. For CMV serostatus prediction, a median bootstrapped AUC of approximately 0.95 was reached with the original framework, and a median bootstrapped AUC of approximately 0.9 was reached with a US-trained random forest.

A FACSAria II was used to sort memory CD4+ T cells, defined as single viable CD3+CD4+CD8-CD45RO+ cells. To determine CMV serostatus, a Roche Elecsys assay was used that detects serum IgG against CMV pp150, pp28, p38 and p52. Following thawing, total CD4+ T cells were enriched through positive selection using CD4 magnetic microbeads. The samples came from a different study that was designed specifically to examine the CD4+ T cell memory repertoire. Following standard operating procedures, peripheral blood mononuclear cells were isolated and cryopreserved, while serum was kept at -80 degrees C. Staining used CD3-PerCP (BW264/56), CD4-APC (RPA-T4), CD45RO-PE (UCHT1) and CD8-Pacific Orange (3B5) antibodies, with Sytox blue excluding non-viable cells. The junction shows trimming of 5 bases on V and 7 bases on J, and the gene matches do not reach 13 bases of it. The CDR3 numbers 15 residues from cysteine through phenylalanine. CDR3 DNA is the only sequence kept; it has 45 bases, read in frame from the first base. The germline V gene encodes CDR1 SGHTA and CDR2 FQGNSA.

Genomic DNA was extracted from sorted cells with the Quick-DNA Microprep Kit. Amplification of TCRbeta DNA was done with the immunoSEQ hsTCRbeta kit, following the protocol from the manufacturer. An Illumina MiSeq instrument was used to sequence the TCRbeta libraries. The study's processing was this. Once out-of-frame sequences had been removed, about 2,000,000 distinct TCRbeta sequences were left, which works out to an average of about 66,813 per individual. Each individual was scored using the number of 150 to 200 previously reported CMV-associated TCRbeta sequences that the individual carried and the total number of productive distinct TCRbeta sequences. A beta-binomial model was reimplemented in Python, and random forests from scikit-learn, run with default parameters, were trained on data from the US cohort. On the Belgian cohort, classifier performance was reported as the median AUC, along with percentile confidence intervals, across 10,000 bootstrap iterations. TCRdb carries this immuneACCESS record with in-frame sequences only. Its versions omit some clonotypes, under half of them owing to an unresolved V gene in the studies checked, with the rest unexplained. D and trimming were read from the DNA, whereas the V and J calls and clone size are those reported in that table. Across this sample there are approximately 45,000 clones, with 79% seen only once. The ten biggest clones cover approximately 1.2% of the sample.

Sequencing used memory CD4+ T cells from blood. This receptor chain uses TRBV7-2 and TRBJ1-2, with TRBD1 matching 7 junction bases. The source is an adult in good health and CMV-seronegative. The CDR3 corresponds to CASSPMPVTGLGYTF. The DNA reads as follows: TGTGCCAGCAGCCCCATGCCAGTGACAGGGCTTGGCTACACCTTC.